The sequence of this TCR beta chain was determined in a study of blood T cell repertoires in COVID-19. Clones were sequenced by immunoSEQ multiplex PCR, and TCRdb holds only the in-frame ones, with some missing. Among around 60,000 clones listed, 70% to 90% were seen once. Germline V CDR1 and CDR2: SNHLY, FYNNEI. This CDR3 has 17 amino acids. V dropped 2 bases and J dropped 5 bases, with 21 bases sitting between them. The chain is built from TRBV2 and TRBJ1-1, with D possibly being TRBD1 (6 bases). The TCR originated in a man aged 50 to 60 with active COVID-19. Sequenced input: peripheral blood. CDR3 in DNA: TGTGCCAGCAGTGAACGGATACGCCGGACAGCGGGGACTGAAGCTTTCTTT. Translated, it gives CASSERIRRTAGTEAFF.